The source of this T cell receptor beta chain is a study of beta chain features in type 1 diabetes. This CDR3 has 13 amino acids. Germline V gene sequence: CDR1 SQVTM, CDR2 ANQGSEA. V gave up 3 bases and J gave up 9 bases, with 14 bases separating them. Findings and caveats of the study: In all four CD4+ subsets, TCRB CDR3 length was significantly, moderately reduced in type 1 diabetes.

About this clone: What it binds is not known.

Reverse transcribing all isolated RNA meant expressed TCRB transcripts were sequenced. Clones were read by immunoSEQ multiplex PCR, and TCRdb kept only the in-frame ones, dropping some. Here the sample spans 53,000 or so clones, 50% to 75% being singletons. The chain links TRBV29-1 to TRBJ1-4; perhaps TRBD1 as D (5 bases). Material: stem cell memory CD4+ T cells from blood. The receptor comes from a woman in her twenties or thirties with type 1 diabetes. CDR3 loop: CSVEAGGAQKLFF. The CDR3 nucleotides are TGCAGCGTTGAGGCAGGCGGGGCGCAAAAACTGTTTTTT.